These T cell receptor beta chains were read from a single sample in a study of immune heterogeneity within non-small cell lung tumors. A single record per CDR3 protein comes from TCRdb applying MiXCR to the multiplex PCR reads. The data show roughly 13,000 distinct CDR3 sequences, with around 22% seen just once and around 4.3% held by the top ten. What was sequenced was lung tumor tissue. Receptors originate from a man aged 55-75 years with non-small cell lung cancer. Both conserved end residues are part of each CDR3. A D gene is named only where the DNA matches it firmly. Clone size is shown for a subset of rows, as once, few, many or a class of expanded clone.

j_gene,v_gene,d_gene,abundance,CDR3nt,CDR3aa
TRBJ2-5,TRBV6-1,TRBD2,few,TGTGCCAGCGGAATAGCGGGAGAAGAGACCCAGTACTTC,CASGIAGEETQYF
TRBJ2-4,TRBV19,TRBD1,.,TGTGCCAGTAGGCCGCGGGACAGGTTAATTCAGTACTTC,CASRPRDRLIQYF
TRBJ2-1,TRBV7-3,TRBD2,.,TGTGCCAGCAGCTTGTACCCTAGCGGTAATGAGCAGTTCTTC,CASSLYPSGNEQFF
TRBJ2-5,TRBV19,TRBD1,few,TGTGCCAGTAGTATACACAGGGGGCAGGAAGAGACCCAGTACTTC,CASSIHRGQEETQYF
TRBJ2-4,TRBV10-3,.,.,TGTGCCATCAGTGACCCCCCCAAAAACATTCAGTACTTC,CAISDPPKNIQYF
TRBJ2-2,TRBV3-1,TRBD2,.,TGTGCCAGCAGCCAAGATTTCAGCGGGAGCTCCGGGGAGCTGTTTTTT,CASSQDFSGSSGELFF
TRBJ2-7,TRBV27,.,medium-sized,TGTGCCAGCAGTTTACTACTGGGAGGATACGAGCAGTACTTC,CASSLLLGGYEQYF
TRBJ1-5,TRBV20-1,.,few,TGCAGTGCTAGGGGGCCCGAGGCCGGATCGAGCAATCAGCCCCAGCATTTT,CSARGPEAGSSNQPQHF
TRBJ2-3,TRBV28,TRBD2,.,TGTTCCAGCAAATGGGAGGGGAACACAGATACGCAGTATTTT,CSSKWEGNTDTQYF
TRBJ2-1,TRBV24-1,.,few,TGTGCCACCAGTGATGGGGACATCCGCCAGGGCTCCTACAATGAGCAGTTCTTC,CATSDGDIRQGSYNEQFF
TRBJ1-5,TRBV28,.,medium-sized,TGTGCCAGCTTAGATACGAGGGTTCGACAGCCCCAGCATTTT,CASLDTRVRQPQHF
TRBJ1-3,TRBV27,TRBD1,medium-sized,TGTGCCAGCAGTCCACAGGGGGCTCTTTACCCCATATATTTT,CASSPQGALYPIYF
TRBJ1-2,TRBV29-1,.,few,TGCAGCGTTGAGGGGGGCTACACCTTC,CSVEGGYTF
TRBJ2-5,TRBV12-3/TRBV12-4,.,few,TGTGCCAGCACAAATCAAGAGACCCAGTACTTC,CASTNQETQYF
TRBJ2-7,TRBV3-1,.,many,TGTGCCAGCAGCCGAGACCTTCCCGGATCGCAGGGAGAGCAGTACTTC,CASSRDLPGSQGEQYF
TRBJ2-2,TRBV2,.,medium-sized,TGTGCCAGCAGTGCAGAGGGGTTCAGGGCAGTTGCCGGGGAGCTGTTTTTT,CASSAEGFRAVAGELFF
TRBJ1-2,TRBV25-1,TRBD1,.,TGTGCCAGCAGTGGAGGGCAGGGGGCGGCATATGGCTACACCTTC,CASSGGQGAAYGYTF
TRBJ2-4,TRBV20-1,TRBD2,.,TGCAGTGCTAGAGTGCCGGGACTAGGTAACAAAAACATTCAGTACTTC,CSARVPGLGNKNIQYF
TRBJ2-2,TRBV3-1,TRBD2,medium-sized,TGTGCCAGCAGCCTTGGACTAGCTGTGGGCACTTACGCGAACACCGGGGAGCTGTTTTTT,CASSLGLAVGTYANTGELFF
TRBJ2-1,TRBV7-2,TRBD1,few,TGTGCCAGCAGTAAGGGGACAGGGACATTGGAGCAGTTCTTC,CASSKGTGTLEQFF
TRBJ2-2,TRBV6-2/TRBV6-3,TRBD2,many,TGTGCCAGCAAACCTCTAGCGGACACCGGGGAGCTGTTTTTT,CASKPLADTGELFF
TRBJ2-2,TRBV27,TRBD2,.,TGTGCCAGCAGTCCGAGCGGGACTAGCCCCGGGGAGCTGTTTTTT,CASSPSGTSPGELFF
TRBJ2-7,TRBV20-1,.,.,TGCAGTGCACCCGGGACTGGGCCCTACGAGCAGTACTTC,CSAPGTGPYEQYF
TRBJ2-3,TRBV6-2/TRBV6-3,TRBD2,few,TGTGCCAGCAACACACCGGGGGGGAGTTGGGCAGATACGCAGTGTTTT,CASNTPGGSWADTQCF
TRBJ2-5,TRBV30,.,.,TGTGCCTGGAGTGTACCCCCCCAGAGGGTAGAGACCCAGTACTTC,CAWSVPPQRVETQYF
TRBJ1-4,TRBV6-1,.,.,TGTGCCATCGCTTTGGGGACTCAAAATGAAAAACTGTTTTTT,CAIALGTQNEKLFF
TRBJ1-6,TRBV25-1,.,medium-sized,TGTGCCAGCAACGCAGCATATAATTCACCCCTCCACTTT,CASNAAYNSPLHF
TRBJ1-3,TRBV19,TRBD1,many,TGTGCCAGTAGTCCTTCGACAGGGAACACCATATATTTT,CASSPSTGNTIYF
TRBJ2-6,TRBV20-1,TRBD2,.,TGCAGTGCTAGCGGGAGGGCCATGGGGGCCAACGTCCTGACTTTC,CSASGRAMGANVLTF
TRBJ2-1,TRBV12-3/TRBV12-4,.,medium-sized,TGTGCCAGCAGACAGTACCGGGACCAGTTCTTC,CASRQYRDQFF
TRBJ1-2,TRBV28,.,few,TGTGCCAGCAGTTTAGACAGCTGGAGCTACACCTTC,CASSLDSWSYTF
TRBJ2-2,TRBV19,.,few,TGTGCCAGTAATACTAAGGGCCCATCCGTCACCGGGGAGCTGTTTTTT,CASNTKGPSVTGELFF
TRBJ2-3,TRBV27,.,few,TGTGCCAGCAGTTTACCCGGGAGTGATGCAGATACGCAGTATTTT,CASSLPGSDADTQYF
TRBJ2-2,TRBV28,.,.,TGTGCCAGCAGTGGACCTAGCGTGAGGGCCGGCGCCGGGGAGCTGTTTTTT,CASSGPSVRAGAGELFF